One sample yielded the 26 T cell receptor beta chains listed below, sequenced in a study of CD8 T cells in ankylosing spondylitis. TCRdb recomputed calls from the 5' RACE reads with MiXCR, one row per CDR3 protein. The data contain approximately 150,000 distinct CDR3 sequences, around a tenth of them singletons. Sequenced input: blood, either unsorted or a sorted T cell fraction (not recorded which). These receptors all come from a female donor with ankylosing spondylitis or in good health (not recorded which).

V and J are TRBV27 and TRBJ2-4; the D is unclear. The V gene's germline CDR1 is MNHEY and CDR2 SMNVEV (reference sequence). V was shortened by 6 bases and J by 3 bases, with 12 bases between the two germline ends. The CDR3 extends over 14 amino acids. Here the CDR3 DNA reads TGTGCCAGCAGACCCGGGTCGGTCAAAAACATTCAGTACTTC. Its protein product is CASRPGSVKNIQYF.

This clonotype has at least ten counts. The CDR3 bases are TGTGCCAGCAGCAACAGCCCAGGGGATAGCAATCAGCCCCAGCATTTT. It is translated as CASSNSPGDSNQPQHF. The rearrangement links TRBV7-9 to TRBJ1-5, with a possible D match to TRBD1 (6 bases). CDR3 length equals 16 residues. Trimming cost V 5 bases and J 0 bases, with 14 bases left between them. Per germline, CDR1 SEHNR and CDR2 FQNEAQ (reference sequence).

This clonotype came up a few times. V usage is TRBV20-1 and J usage is TRBJ2-4, with D possibly matching TRBD1 (6 bases). V dropped 5 bases and J dropped 9 bases, with 14 bases sitting between them. The CDR3 covers 12 residues. Germline V lookup: CDR1 DFQATT, CDR2 SNEGSKA (reference sequence). For the CDR3, the DNA is TGCAGTGCTCTACAGGGTTGGACCATTCAGTACTTC. Protein sequence: CSALQGWTIQYF.

A few counts support this clonotype. This chain's CDR3 is CASSSGLANYEQYF. The CDR3 region has the DNA TGTGCCAGCAGCTCGGGACTGGCAAACTACGAGCAGTACTTC. The chain couples TRBV13 to TRBJ2-7; D might be TRBD2 (6 bases). The V end was cut by 4 bases, the J end by 3 bases, with 13 bases between. The CDR3 loop spans 14 amino acids. Germline V gene data show CDR1 as PRHDT and CDR2 as FYEKMQ (reference sequence).

This clonotype was counted many times. The J gene is TRBJ2-7, the V gene TRBV5-5; 7 nucleotides line up with TRBD1. The germline gives CDR1 SGHKS, CDR2 YYEKEE (reference sequence). V gave up 4 bases and J gave up 4 bases; unmatched junction bases: 8. The CDR3 contains 14 residues. In nucleotides, the CDR3 is TGTGCCAGCAGCCCCGGGGACAGCCTGTACGAGCAGTACTTC. It translates to CASSPGDSLYEQYF.

This clonotype showed up just a few times. This chain joins TRBV12-3 or TRBV12-4 and TRBJ1-5; D perhaps matches TRBD1 (5 bases). The V and J ends lost 0 bases and 5 bases respectively, with 11 bases between them. The length of the CDR3 is 15 residues. The CDR3, as DNA: TGTGCCAGCAGTTTAGCGGCCCTGGGGGATCAGCCCCAGCATTTT. It encodes CASSLAALGDQPQHF.

This clonotype was detected a few times. The chain joins TRBV27 to TRBJ2-3; 8 bases are shared with TRBD2. The CDR3 totals 15 residues. Germline-derived CDR1 and CDR2 are MNHEY and SMNVEV (reference sequence). The ends lost 10 bases at V and 8 bases at J; junction bases unmatched: 17. The CDR3 loop is CATLPERGLEGTQYF. The CDR3 nucleotides are TGTGCCACCCTACCGGAGCGGGGGCTGGAGGGTACGCAGTATTTT.

This clonotype has ten or more counts. This rearrangement joins TRBV12-3 or TRBV12-4 to TRBJ2-3, with unresolved D. V lost 5 bases to trimming and J lost 6 bases, with 9 bases between them. This CDR3 has 12 residues. CDR3 protein: CASSDGSDTQYF. The CDR3 DNA sequence: TGTGCCAGCAGTGACGGGTCGGATACGCAGTATTTT.

In this sample, this clonotype turned up a few times. This chain uses TRBV6-1 with TRBJ2-1, with D possibly being TRBD2 (5 bases). The germline gives CDR1 MNHNS, CDR2 SASEGT. Trimming took off 0 bases at V and 6 bases at J, with 15 bases between the two ends. The CDR3 loop spans 16 amino acids. This CDR3 is CASSEASSRFTNEQFF. CDR3 DNA sequence: TGTGCCAGCAGTGAAGCGTCTAGCAGATTTACCAATGAGCAGTTCTTC.

The chain recombines TRBV9 with TRBJ2-7, with D tentatively TRBD1 or TRBD2 (5 bases each). The CDR3 has 14 amino acids. The germline gives CDR1 SGDLS, CDR2 YYNGEE. Trimming took 4 bases from V and 2 from J, leaving 13 bases between them. The CDR3 sequence is CASSHRDLPYEQYF. CDR3 nucleotides: TGTGCCAGCAGCCACCGGGACCTCCCCTACGAGCAGTACTTC.

The table lists this clonotype with many counts. Germline is not matched at one junction end, which may reflect a read error. This rearrangement joins TRBV12-5 to TRBJ2-5, with a possible D match to TRBD2 (6 bases). Germline-derived CDR1 and CDR2 are LGHNT and FRNRAP. This CDR3 has 16 amino acids. CDR3: CASGLVGGGDQETQYF. CDR3 sequence (DNA): TGTGCTAGTGGTTTAGTCGGAGGAGGGGACCAGGAGACCCAGTACTTC.

This clonotype was observed a few times. The rearrangement links TRBV6-1 to TRBJ2-7; 11 bases align to TRBD2. Germline assignment: CDR1 MNHNS and CDR2 SASEGT. The CDR3 is 14 amino acids. Trimming removed 5 bases from V and 4 bases from J; junction bases left unmatched: 4. The CDR3 region is CASSKGLAAYEQYF. DNA for the CDR3: TGTGCCAGCAGTAAGGGACTAGCGGCTTACGAGCAGTACTTC.

This clonotype came up once. This rearrangement joins TRBV4-3 to TRBJ2-1; 11 positions agree with TRBD2. The CDR3 is 15 amino acids. Per germline, CDR1 LGHNA and CDR2 YSLEER. The V and J ends lost 2 bases and 8 bases, in that order; junction bases with no gene match: 5. The CDR3, as DNA: TGCGCCAGCAGCCAACTAGCGGGAGGTCTCTATGAGCAGTTCTTC. This encodes CASSQLAGGLYEQFF.

This chain uses TRBV7-8 with TRBJ1-1; D is ambiguous. This CDR3 has 14 amino acids. V shed 7 bases and J shed 0 bases, with 12 bases lying between them. Germline V gives CDR1 SGHVS, CDR2 FQNEAQ. The DNA for the CDR3 is TGTGCCAGCACTTCTCCCCGGGTGAACACTGAAGCTTTCTTT. It yields the protein CASTSPRVNTEAFF.

The chain has TRBV30 and TRBJ2-1, with 7 bases fitting TRBD2. CDR3 length: 14 amino acids. In germline, CDR1 is GTSNPN, CDR2 SVGIG (reference sequence). The junction had 7 bases not matched to a gene; V was cut back by 6 bases and J by 2 bases. The CDR3 coding sequence is TGTGCCTGCCTTAGACTAGCCACCTACAATGAGCAGTTCTTC. Translating gives CACLRLATYNEQFF.

This chain connects TRBV9 to TRBJ2-3, with TRBD2 matching 7 bases. CDR3 length: 15 residues. With V trimmed by 0 bases and J by 5 bases, 6 bases remained unmatched. CDR1 SGDLS and CDR2 YYNGEE come from the germline V gene. The CDR3 sequence: CASSVVAGVGDTQYF. The CDR3 DNA sequence: TGTGCCAGCAGCGTAGTTGCGGGAGTTGGAGATACGCAGTATTTT.

This clonotype turned up a few times. The chain couples TRBV7-2 to TRBJ2-2; no clear D gene. V dropped 2 bases and J dropped 7 bases, with 11 bases sitting between them. This CDR3 comprises 14 residues. Germline V gene data show CDR1 as SGHTA and CDR2 as FQGNSA. This CDR3 is CASSLIGPDGELFF. The CDR3 bases are TGTGCCAGCAGCTTAATAGGGCCGGACGGGGAGCTGTTTTTT.

This clonotype has more than one count but fewer than ten. CDR3: CSVEQAGGEAFF. CDR3 sequence (DNA): TGCAGCGTTGAACAGGCGGGGGGTGAAGCTTTCTTT. The J gene is TRBJ1-1, the V gene TRBV29-1, with D possibly being TRBD1 (5 bases). The germline V and J ends were trimmed by 2 bases and 7 bases, with 11 bases remaining between them. Germline V gives CDR1 SQVTM, CDR2 ANQGSEA. The CDR3 covers 12 residues.

The rearrangement links TRBV9 to TRBJ1-1; D perhaps matches TRBD1 (6 bases). The CDR3 covers 16 residues. Per the germline V gene, CDR1 is SGDLS and CDR2 is YYNGEE. V lost 0 bases and J lost 8, with 20 bases in between. CDR3 coding DNA: TGTGCCAGCAGCGTAGGGGGGGGACACAACTATCAGGAAGCTTTCTTT. Translated: CASSVGGGHNYQEAFF.

This clonotype appeared a few times. This chain uses TRBV9 with TRBJ2-3; 9 bases agree with TRBD2. The J segment lost 7 bases and the V segment lost 4 bases, leaving 13 bases of the junction unmatched. This CDR3 is built from 16 residues. Germline-derived CDR1 and CDR2 are SGDLS and YYNGEE. CDR3 sequence (DNA): TGTGCCAGCAGCCCTCCAAGCGGGAGGATGGTATATACGCAGTATTTT. Protein sequence: CASSPPSGRMVYTQYF.

This rearrangement joins TRBV9 to TRBJ2-3; D possibly uses TRBD1 or TRBD2 (5 bases each). There are 14 residues in the CDR3. Trimming removed 3 bases from V and 2 bases from J, with 10 bases in between. Germline lookup yields CDR1 SGDLS and CDR2 YYNGEE. CDR3 DNA sequence: TGTGCCAGCAGCGAGGGACGGCCCACAGATACGCAGTATTTT. It is translated as CASSEGRPTDTQYF.

Only a few counts were recorded for this clonotype. This chain connects TRBV7-6 to TRBJ2-1; a weak D match, TRBD2 (5 bases). The CDR3 totals 15 residues. Trimming took off 1 base at V and 2 bases at J, with 9 bases between the two ends. Germline V gene lookup returns CDR1 SGHVS and CDR2 FNYEAQ. CDR3 bases: TGTGCCAGCAGCTTAGAGGACTCAACCTACAATGAGCAGTTCTTC. This codes for CASSLEDSTYNEQFF.

The gene calls are TRBV27 and TRBJ1-6; D call uncertain. CDR1 and CDR2 (germline): MNHEY, SMNVEV (reference sequence). The CDR3 sequence is 14 residues long. Trimming took off 3 bases at V and 7 bases at J, with 10 bases between the two ends. CDR3 DNA: TGTGCCAGCAGTTTGATGCTGAGGAATTCACCCCTCCACTTT. Translation gives CASSLMLRNSPLHF.

This clonotype was picked up a small number of times. V usage is TRBV25-1 and J usage is TRBJ2-1; 8 nucleotides line up with TRBD1. The length of the CDR3 is 14 residues. Losses at the gene ends were 5 bases for V and 5 bases for J; bases not matched to a gene: 5. Germline values: CDR1 MGHDK, CDR2 SYGVNS. The CDR3: CASSLTGDHNEQFF. The CDR3 DNA is TGTGCCAGCAGTTTGACAGGGGACCACAATGAGCAGTTCTTC.

This clonotype appeared many times. V and J are TRBV7-9 and TRBJ2-1; no clear D. Germline V CDR1 and CDR2: SEHNR, FQNEAQ (reference sequence). This CDR3 is 12 amino acids long. The germline V and J ends were trimmed by 6 bases and 5 bases, with 8 bases remaining between them. The CDR3 sequence is CASSLGHNEQFF. CDR3 DNA: TGTGCCAGCAGTCTCGGGCACAATGAGCAGTTCTTC. The full variable domain, rest sourced from reference TRBV7-9 and TRBJ2-1, is DTGVSQNPRHKITKRGQNVTFRCDPISEHNRLYWYRQTLGQGPEFLTYFQNEAQLEKSRLLSDRFSAERPKGSFSTLEIQRTEQGDSAMYLCASSLGHNEQFFGPGTRLTVL.

This clonotype appeared a few times. This chain connects TRBV3-1 to TRBJ2-3; D may match TRBD1 or TRBD2 (5 bases each). The germline CDR1 and CDR2 sequences are LGHDT and YNNKEL (reference sequence). Deletions cut 5 bases from V and 0 bases from J, with 15 bases between. This CDR3 contains 16 residues. The CDR3 nucleotides are TGTGCCAGCAGCGATGGGGGACCCCTAAGCACAGATACGCAGTATTTT. Amino acids: CASSDGGPLSTDTQYF.